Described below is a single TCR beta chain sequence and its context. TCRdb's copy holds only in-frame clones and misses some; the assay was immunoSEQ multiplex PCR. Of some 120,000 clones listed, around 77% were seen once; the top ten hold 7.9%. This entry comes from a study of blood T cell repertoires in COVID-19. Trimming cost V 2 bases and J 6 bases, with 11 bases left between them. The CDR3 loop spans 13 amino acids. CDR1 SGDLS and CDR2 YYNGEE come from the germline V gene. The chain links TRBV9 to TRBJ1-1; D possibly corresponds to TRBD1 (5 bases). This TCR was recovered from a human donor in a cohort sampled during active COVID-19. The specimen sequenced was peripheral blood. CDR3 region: CASSVAQGPEAFF. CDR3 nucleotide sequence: TGTGCCAGCAGCGTCGCGCAGGGTCCTGAAGCTTTCTTT.